These 15 T cell receptor beta chains originate from one sample sequenced in a study of tumor and adjacent non-tumor tissue in lung cancer. The template was RNA from unsorted bulk tissue. Three rounds of nested PCR, following a modified ARM-PCR protocol, produced the TCRbeta library. TCRdb analysed the multiplex PCR reads with MiXCR anew, one entry per CDR3 protein. Found here are around 99,000 distinct CDR3 sequences, approximately 71% of them singletons; the top ten hold 30% to 45%. Source material: lung tumor tissue. The receptors come from a woman aged 55-69 years with non-small cell lung cancer.

For this clonotype: A junction boundary mismatches the germline segment, possibly from a read error. The chain uses TRBV20-1 and TRBJ2-2; maybe TRBD2 (5 bases). The CDR3 has 12 residues. CDR1 and CDR2 from the germline V gene are DFQATT and SNEGSKA (reference sequence). Here the CDR3 DNA reads TGCAGCGCTAGATCGAACACCTGGGAGCTGTTTTTC. It yields the protein CSARSNTWELFF.

Notes on this clonotype: A much larger clone lies one base from this, so it may be a read error. The chain uses TRBV20-1 and TRBJ2-7; a weak D match, TRBD2 (6 bases). V was trimmed by 5 bases and J by 3 bases, leaving 17 bases between them. In germline, CDR1 is DFQATT, CDR2 SNEGSKA (reference sequence). The CDR3 is 14 residues long. The CDR3 nucleotides read TGCAGTGCTCCTGTGGGGGGAAAGAGCTACGAGCAGTACTTC. Translation gives CSAPVGGKSYEQYF.

Points on this clonotype: One junction end disagrees with the germline gene, perhaps due to a read error. This chain joins TRBV11-3 and TRBJ2-1; a weak D match, TRBD2 (5 bases). Germline CDR1 is SGHNT and CDR2 is YENEEA. CDR3 size: 17 residues. The CDR3 sequence: CASSLELASWSNNKQFF. CDR3 nucleotides: TGTGCCAGCAGCTTAGAGTTGGCTAGCTGGAGCAACAATAAGCAGTTCTTC.

In its sample, this clonotype was seen a few times. One base away lies a much larger clone, so this may be a sequencing read error. V is TRBV6-5 and J is TRBJ1-2, with a tentative D call TRBD1 (5 bases). Deletions cut 8 bases from V and 9 bases from J, with 28 bases between. Germline V gives CDR1 MNHEY, CDR2 SVGAGI. The CDR3 has 16 residues. The CDR3 region has the DNA TGTGCCAGCCTTCCAAAGTGGGGGGTAACGTATCGTTGCTACACCTTC. It codes for CASLPKWGVTYRCYTF.

The table lists this clonotype with a count of one. A much larger clone sits a single nucleotide away, making a read error possible. The chain links TRBV6-1 to TRBJ2-5, with a possible D match to TRBD1 (6 bases). The CDR3 has 13 residues. CDR1 is MNHNS and CDR2 is SASEGT in the germline V gene. The CDR3 DNA reads TGTGCCAGCAGTGAGGGGGCCAGGGAGACCCACTACTTC. This translates into CASSEGARETHYF.

For this clonotype: Germline is not matched at one junction end, which may reflect a read error. The rearrangement joins TRBV5-8 to TRBJ2-3; the D gene is possibly TRBD1 (5 bases). The CDR3 runs to 12 residues. Germline-derived CDR1 and CDR2 are SGHTS and YDEGEE. The CDR3 sequence is CTSSLTTGTQYF. CDR3 DNA: TGTACCAGCAGTCTTACTACAGGTACGCAGTATTTT.

The chain carries TRBV5-1 and TRBJ2-2, with TRBD1 matching over 7 bases. V was pared by 0 bases and J by 7 bases, with 9 bases of the junction left unmatched. Germline-derived CDR1 and CDR2 are SGHRS and YFSETQ. The CDR3 totals 16 residues. Here the CDR3 reads CASSLGPRQGNGELFF. The CDR3 DNA reads TGCGCCAGCAGCTTGGGACCGAGACAGGGAAACGGGGAGCTGTTTTTT.

Concerning this clonotype: Its ends do not fully match the called genes, so a read error is possible. The chain has TRBV11-1 and TRBJ1-2; maybe TRBD1 (6 bases). The V gene's germline CDR1 is SGHAT and CDR2 FQDESV (reference sequence). This CDR3 comprises 14 residues. The CDR3 region is CANSSQGPHYGNTF. The CDR3 region has the DNA TGTGCCAACAGCTCACAGGGTCCGCACTATGGCAACACCTTC.

Note on this clonotype: A clone one base away is much larger, so this may be a read error. V is TRBV28 and J is TRBJ2-7; possibly TRBD1 or TRBD2 for D (5 bases each). The germline V gene has CDR1 MDHEN and CDR2 SYDVKM. The CDR3 has 15 residues. The CDR3 here is CAISQPGTSLYEQYF. The DNA for the CDR3 is TGTGCCATCAGTCAACCCGGGACGTCTCTCTACGAGCAGTACTTC.

V gene TRBV11-2 combines with J gene TRBJ1-2; a weak D match, TRBD1 (5 bases). CDR1 is SGHAT, CDR2 FQNNGV, per germline. V lost 6 bases to trimming and J lost 8 bases, with 16 bases between them. CDR3 length equals 13 residues. The CDR3 region is CASSQTRQYGYTF. Here the CDR3 DNA reads TGTGCCAGCAGTCAAACCCGACAGTACGGCTACACCTTC.

At least ten counts were recorded for this clonotype. The V gene is TRBV12-3 or TRBV12-4, the J gene TRBJ2-7; 16 positions agree with TRBD2. The length of the CDR3 is 16 residues. Trimming cost V 4 bases and J 4 bases; bases outside gene matches: 4. CDR3 in DNA: TGTGCCAGCAGTTCACCGGGACTAGCGGGAGGGTACGAGCAGTACTTC. Amino acid sequence: CASSSPGLAGGYEQYF.

This clonotype has a single count. This sequence joins TRBV7-2 and TRBJ2-3, with 7 bases matching TRBD2. J gave up 8 bases and V 1 base, and 9 bases lay outside the gene matches. Germline V gene sequence: CDR1 SGHTA, CDR2 FQGNSA. This CDR3 is built from 15 residues. The CDR3 loop is CASSLVSGVQGTQYF. DNA for the CDR3: TGTGCCAGCAGCTTAGTGAGCGGGGTCCAGGGTACGCAGTATTTT.

A word on this clonotype: The CDR3 does not close with the conserved phenylalanine or tryptophan, likely indicating a read error. The DNA is omitted, as the CDR3 cannot be located on it reliably, and the CDR3 follows TCRdb's listing. The V and J genes are TRBV11-2 and TRBJ2-7; the table's D call, TRBD2, was not checked against the DNA. CDR1 and CDR2 (germline): SGHAT, FQNNGV. Ends included, the CDR3 has 15 residues. The CDR3 loop reads CASSYRTSGSYEQHL.

In regard to this clonotype: The junction does not match germline at one end; this may be a read error. V usage is TRBV20-1 and J usage is TRBJ2-1; D is perhaps TRBD1 (6 bases). Per the germline V gene, CDR1 is DFQATT and CDR2 is SNEGSKA (reference sequence). This CDR3 contains 16 residues. This chain's CDR3 is CSVREDQGGAYNEQFF. The CDR3 region has the DNA TGCAGTGTTAGAGAGGATCAAGGGGGAGCGTACAATGAGCAGTTCTTC.

In regard to this clonotype: A much larger clonotype is one base distant, so this may be a read error. V usage is TRBV29-1 and J usage is TRBJ2-5, with D perhaps TRBD2 (7 bases). Germline lookup yields CDR1 SQVTM and CDR2 ANQGSEA. CDR3 length: 15 residues. The V end lost 3 bases, the J end lost 4 bases, and 18 bases lay between the germline ends. The chain's CDR3 is CSVDWLAGARETQYF. The CDR3 nucleotides are TGCAGCGTTGATTGGTTGGCGGGGGCGCGAGAGACCCAGTACTTC.